The T cell receptor beta chain under discussion was sequenced for a study of T cells in Graves' hyperthyroidism and ophthalmopathy (dated by TCRdb to the late 2010s). Concerning the study at large: Peripheral blood samples were taken at initial diagnosis, before any treatment was given. To identify TCR V-J signatures that set the groups apart, the researchers used a discovery cohort of 100 patients, made up of 40 to 45 with Graves' ophthalmopathy and 57 with stable Graves' hyperthyroidism. Prospective prediction of ophthalmopathy was tested in an independent validation cohort consisting of fewer than 20 hyperthyroidism patients and some 17 patients who later progressed to ophthalmopathy. The roughly 100 discovery patients were randomly split 7:3 into training and test sets. In addition, the study compared T-cell repertoires in thyroid tissue and in blood from about 6 Graves' hyperthyroidism patients. Once sampling was done, hyperthyroidism patients were given methimazole at a starting dose of 30 mg daily, whereas ophthalmopathy patients were given high-dose intravenous methylprednisolone. The paper reports TCR Vbeta CDR3 sequencing of some 140 peripheral blood samples: around 41 ophthalmopathy, fewer than 85 hyperthyroidism and some 17 progressor patients. Overall results and qualifications from the work: In validation, the model predicted progression to ophthalmopathy a median of around six months before onset, with about 70% sensitivity and roughly 72% specificity. A model built on a 13 V-J signature distinguished ophthalmopathy from stable hyperthyroidism, reaching 87.88% sensitivity and under 84% specificity in cross-validation and 80%/75% in testing. Most expanded thyroid clonotypes (frequency above 0.001) were also detected in blood, a finding suggesting that blood repertoires may reflect thyroid immune responses. Sample size was not statistically predetermined, and blinding of investigators to group allocation was not performed.

CDR1 and CDR2, looked up from the germline V gene, are MNHEY and SVGEGT. Clipping removes 2 bases from V and 5 bases from J, with 6 as the unmatched junction base count. The CDR3 holds 17 amino acids from the cysteine to the phenylalanine. The kept DNA is CDR3 alone, 51 bases in frame from the first base. The TCR beta CDR3 regions were amplified from RNA transcripts. The first round of RT-PCR for the TCR CDR3 was performed with the HTBI primer set and the Qiagen OneStep RT-PCR kit. A second multiplex PCR round built the libraries, followed by size selection and purification. Paired-end sequencing of the libraries was performed with 100 bp reads on an Illumina HiSeq2000. Turning to the authors' computational methods: SOAPnuke was used to process the raw data, removing reads that contained adapters or uncalled bases, had a mean Phred below 15, or lacked an exact match to the constant primer or identifier. COPE v1.2.5 was used to merge high-quality paired reads, and clonotypes were defined as unique nucleotide sequences. MiTCR v1.1 was used to align clonotypes to the IMGT TRBV, TRBD and TRBJ reference segments. The analysis was restricted to V-J combinations with a frequency above 0.0001, which together covered 99% to 99.2% of the repertoires. The TCS score was defined as the ratio of F50 (clonal expansion) to E x V (chaos), calculated using BLOSUM62-based TCRdist between CDR3 peptides within each V-J. Welch's t-statistics and random forest reduced fewer than 550 V-J features to 13, which were used in a naive Bayes classifier (R e1071). The raw public data were reprocessed by TCRdb itself: fastp quality trimming at Q25, MiXCR clonotype calling, in-frame beta chains only. Identical CDR3 protein sequences are pooled into one entry, listed with their most common genes and DNA. TCRdb's processing, not the study's, gives the V and J calls here. The sample table shows about 380,000 distinct CDR3 sequences, and about 18% are seen once. The top ten constitute around 40% of the sample.

Ophthalmopathy patients had moderately to severely active disease, with a Clinical Activity Score of 3 or more, a NOSPECS grade of 4 or more, and a disease duration of less than 3 months. Any patient with an uncontrolled infection, another autoimmune disease, pregnancy or lactation was excluded. Diagnoses were based on clinical symptoms, serum thyroxine and TRAb, thyroid ultrasound and orbital computed tomography. PBMCs were isolated from approximately 10 ml of fresh peripheral blood by Ficoll-Paque density gradient centrifugation. Total RNA was extracted using Trizol reagent, and RNA quality was assessed on an Agilent 2100 Bioanalyzer. On this clonotype: Its antigen remains unidentified. No much larger clonotype is one base removed from it; base qualities were not supplied.

The chain links TRBV6-2 or TRBV6-3 with TRBJ2-5; 15 central nucleotides agree with TRBD2. Sequencing input: blood. This clonotype originated in a man between 18 and 29 years old with Graves' ophthalmopathy. CDR3 protein: CASSYEGGTSGGETQYF. In nucleotides, the sequence is TGTGCCAGCAGTTACGAGGGTGGGACTAGCGGGGGGGAGACCCAGTACTTC.